This T cell receptor (beta chain) was documented in a study of T cells in Graves' hyperthyroidism and ophthalmopathy. Study information: Peripheral blood was acquired at first diagnosis, ahead of any therapy whatsoever.

Germline CDR1 is SEHNR and CDR2 is FQNEAQ (reference sequence). V lost 5 bases, J lost 1 base, and 12 bases stayed unmatched. The CDR3 runs 17 residues. The TCR beta CDR3 regions underwent amplification using RNA transcripts as the source. First-round RT-PCR targeting the TCR CDR3 was performed with the HTBI primer set. One entry per CDR3 protein, called by TCRdb with MiXCR from the multiplex PCR reads. The table lists around 300,000 distinct CDR3 sequences, roughly 20% of them singletons. Not enrolled were patients with uncontrolled infection, other autoimmune disease, pregnancy or lactation. Diagnoses used clinical symptoms, serum thyroxine and TRAb, thyroid ultrasound and orbital computed tomography. In its sample, this clonotype was seen many times.

Sequencing was done on a sample of blood. The sequence was obtained from a man aged 50 to 60 with Graves' ophthalmopathy. V is TRBV7-9 and J is TRBJ2-5, with 8 bases fitting TRBD2. The CDR3 loop reads CASSPIKRETPQETQYF. The CDR3, as DNA: TGTGCCAGCAGCCCCATCAAGCGGGAGACCCCCCAAGAGACCCAGTACTTC.